Sequencing of this TCR beta chain was carried out in a study of T-cell memory formation after mild COVID-19. About the research overall: Largely donor-specific TCR clusters were found. Overall study results and limits: CD4+ clones that contracted lay mainly in CM and EM; CD8+ ones lay in EMRA.

This clonotype has a handful of counts. What it recognizes is unknown. Using its own MiXCR run on the 5' RACE reads, TCRdb lists one record per CDR3 protein. Of about 620,000 distinct CDR3 sequences in the sample, approximately 18% were seen once. Trimming took 3 bases from V and 5 from J, leaving 13 bases between them. The CDR3 is 15 amino acids. Germline values: CDR1 MNHEY, CDR2 SMNVEV (reference sequence). This chain connects TRBV27 to TRBJ2-2; D perhaps matches TRBD2 (5 bases). This TCR came from an adult woman who had mild COVID-19 (a few samples of this study predate the infection). Cell type and time point are not known. Sequencing input: PBMCs or a T cell subset sorted from them (not recorded which). CDR3 coding DNA: TGTGCCAGCAGTTTGTTCCGTGCGGGTACCGGGGAGCTGTTTTTT. This encodes CASSLFRAGTGELFF.